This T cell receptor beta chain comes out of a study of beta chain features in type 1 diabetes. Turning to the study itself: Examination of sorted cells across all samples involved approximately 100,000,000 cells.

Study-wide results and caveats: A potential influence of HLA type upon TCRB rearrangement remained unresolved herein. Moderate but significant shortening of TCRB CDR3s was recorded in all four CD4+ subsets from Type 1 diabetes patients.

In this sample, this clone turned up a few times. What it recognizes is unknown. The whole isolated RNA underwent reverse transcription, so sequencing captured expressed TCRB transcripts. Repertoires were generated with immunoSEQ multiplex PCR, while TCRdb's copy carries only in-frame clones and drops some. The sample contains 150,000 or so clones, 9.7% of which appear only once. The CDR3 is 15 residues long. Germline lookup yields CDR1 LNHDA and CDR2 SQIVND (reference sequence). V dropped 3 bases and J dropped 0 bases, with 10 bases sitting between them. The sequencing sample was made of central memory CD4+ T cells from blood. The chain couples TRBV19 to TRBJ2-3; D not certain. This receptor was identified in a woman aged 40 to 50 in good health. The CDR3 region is CASSMRPSSTDTQYF. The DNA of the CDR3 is TGTGCCAGTAGTATGAGGCCCTCTAGCACAGATACGCAGTATTTT.